This passage covers 3 T cell receptor beta chains from one sample sequenced in a study of blood T cell repertoires in COVID-19. Here immunoSEQ multiplex PCR was the method, and the copy in TCRdb shows in-frame clones only, minus some. The top ten clones hold 2.2% of a sample with 300,000 to 350,000 clones, 70% to 90% of them seen once. Sequencing was carried out using PBMCs or T cells enriched from blood (not recorded which). The receptors stem from a man aged 30-40 years who had recovered from COVID-19.

The chain is built from TRBV5-8 and TRBJ2-7; a weak D match, TRBD1 (6 bases). The CDR3 runs 14 residues. Germline V gives CDR1 SGHTS, CDR2 YDEGEE. Trimming stripped 0 bases from V and 0 bases from J, with 7 bases between. In nucleotides, the CDR3 is TGTGCCAGCAGCTTGGGGGACACCTCCTACGAGCAGTACTTC. Amino acids: CASSLGDTSYEQYF.

This clone was detected once. The gene calls are TRBV18 and TRBJ1-2, with TRBD1 identical over 7 bases. Germline-derived CDR1 and CDR2 are KGHSH and LQKENI. This CDR3 has 12 amino acids. Losses at the gene ends were 4 bases for V and 6 bases for J; bases not matched to a gene: 2. As DNA, the CDR3 is TGTGCCAGCTCACTGACAGGGAATGGCTACACCTTC. It encodes CASSLTGNGYTF.

The rearrangement joins TRBV4-3 to TRBJ1-4; D is undetermined. From germline, CDR1 is LGHNA and CDR2 YSLEER. Trimming removed 0 bases from V and 7 bases from J, with 15 bases in between. CDR3 length: 16 residues. The CDR3: CASSQDEGTLGEKLFF. CDR3 sequence (DNA): TGCGCCAGCAGCCAAGATGAGGGCACCTTGGGTGAAAAACTGTTTTTT.